The T cell receptor (beta chain) under discussion was sequenced for a study of blood T cell repertoires in COVID-19. Overall study context: From the United States, Italy and Spain came samples of acute and convalescent COVID-19.

In the study's own analysis: Estimates of nucleated cell counts were drawn from the amplification of reference gene primers. TCRdb's table, derived via immunoSEQ multiplex PCR, lists solely in-frame clones and lacks some. That table supplies the V and J calls and clone size; D and trimming were determined from the DNA. This sample yields some 110,000 clones, of which less than 90% are seen a single time; approximately 3.9% belongs to the top ten. This study enrolled people aged about 18 to 95 from about two dozen US geographic areas. The clonotype comes from a woman aged 30 to 39 who had recovered from COVID-19. Sequenced input: PBMCs or T cells enriched from blood (not recorded which).

The CDR3 DNA reads TGCGCCAGCAGCTTGGACCTAGCTCCCAATGAGCAGTTCTTC. Its translation is CASSLDLAPNEQFF. V gene TRBV5-1 combines with J gene TRBJ2-1; weak D call: TRBD2 (5 bases). V was shortened by 0 bases and J by 6 bases, with 10 bases between the two germline ends. The germline V gene encodes CDR1 SGHRS and CDR2 YFSETQ. The CDR3 sequence is 14 residues long. Full variable domain (rest looked up from reference TRBV5-1 and TRBJ2-1): KAGVTQTPRYLIKTRGQQVTLSCSPISGHRSVSWYQQTPGQGLQFLFEYFSETQRNKGNFPGRFSGRQFSNSRSEMNVSTLELGDSALYLCASSLDLAPNEQFFGPGTRLTVL.